Listed below are T cell receptor beta chains from one sample, sequenced in a study of blood T cell repertoires in COVID-19. Clones were read by immunoSEQ multiplex PCR, and TCRdb kept only the in-frame ones, dropping some. The repertoire has hundreds of thousands of clones, 85% to 90% of them found once; the top ten carry less than 0.9%. The sample comprised PBMCs or T cells enriched from blood (not recorded which). The receptors were gathered from a man aged 50-59 years who had been exposed to COVID-19. Both conserved end residues are part of each CDR3. Fields, in order: V gene, clone size, J gene, D gene, CDR3 protein, CDR3 DNA. The D gene is left open where the match is weak. Not all rows give a size; the values are once, few, many and, for expanded clones, a class.

TRBV2,.,TRBJ1-6,TRBD1,CASSATGGAYNSPLHF,TGTGCCAGCAGTGCCACAGGGGGCGCCTATAATTCACCCCTCCACTTT
TRBV2,.,TRBJ1-2,.,CASSEWGGADYGYTF,TGTGCCAGCAGTGAATGGGGGGGCGCGGACTATGGCTACACCTTC
TRBV5-1,few,TRBJ1-1,.,CASSLAARGALTEAFF,TGCGCCAGCAGCTTGGCCGCACGGGGGGCCTTAACTGAAGCTTTCTTT
TRBV2,.,TRBJ2-1,TRBD1,CASSVDRANNEQFF,TGTGCCAGCAGTGTGGACAGGGCGAACAATGAGCAGTTCTTC
TRBV4-1,.,TRBJ2-1,TRBD1,CASSPSTGGNEQFF,TGCGCCAGCAGCCCTTCGACAGGGGGCAATGAGCAGTTCTTC
TRBV29-1,few,TRBJ1-2,TRBD1,CSAGDSWYGYTF,TGCAGCGCCGGGGACAGTTGGTATGGCTACACCTTC
TRBV3-1/TRBV3-2,.,TRBJ2-7,TRBD2,CASSQGGGQYF,TGTGCCAGCAGCCAAGGGGGGGGACAGTACTTC
TRBV3-1/TRBV3-2,few,TRBJ2-1,TRBD2,CASSRYSGGRGSYNEQFF,TGTGCCAGCAGCCGATATAGCGGGGGTAGGGGATCCTACAATGAGCAGTTCTTC
TRBV30,.,TRBJ1-1,.,CACTRGPNTEAFF,TGTGCCTGCACCAGAGGGCCGAACACTGAAGCTTTCTTT
TRBV2,few,TRBJ1-5,.,CASSQETASNQPQHF,TGTGCCAGCAGCCAAGAGACTGCAAGCAATCAGCCCCAGCATTTT
TRBV5-1,.,TRBJ2-2,TRBD1,CASSRPGQGNSGELFF,TGCGCCAGCAGCCGACCGGGACAGGGAAACTCCGGGGAGCTGTTTTTT
TRBV9,.,TRBJ2-1,TRBD2,CASSVEGLALEQFF,TGTGCCAGCAGCGTAGAGGGACTAGCCTTGGAGCAGTTCTTC
TRBV11-2,.,TRBJ2-2,.,CASRLYGTELFF,TGTGCCAGCAGACTTTATGGTACGGAGCTGTTTTTT
TRBV7-6,.,TRBJ2-7,TRBD1,CASSLNGTGGASSSYEQYF,TGTGCCAGCAGCTTAAACGGGACAGGGGGGGCCTCGAGCTCCTACGAGCAGTACTTC
TRBV5-1,.,TRBJ2-5,.,CASSLNLGGAEETQYF,TGCGCCAGCAGCCTGAACCTCGGCGGAGCTGAAGAGACCCAGTACTTC
TRBV18,few,TRBJ1-5,TRBD1,CASSSGTENQPQHF,TGTGCCAGCTCATCCGGGACAGAAAATCAGCCCCAGCATTTT
TRBV5-1,.,TRBJ2-5,TRBD2,CASSLFPSGGETQYF,TGCGCCAGCAGCTTGTTCCCTAGCGGGGGGGAGACCCAGTACTTC
TRBV25-1,few,TRBJ1-6,.,CASSGYRDSPLHF,TGTGCCAGCAGTGGGTACAGGGATTCACCCCTCCACTTT
TRBV5-1,.,TRBJ1-2,.,CASSSPQGNGYTF,TGCGCCAGCAGCTCCCCTCAGGGAAACGGCTACACCTTC
TRBV10-3,.,TRBJ1-1,TRBD1,CAIRGQENTEAFF,TGTGCCATCAGAGGACAGGAGAACACTGAAGCTTTCTTT
TRBV5-1,.,TRBJ2-7,.,CASSSGSGGRSEQYF,TGCGCCAGCAGCTCGGGCTCAGGGGGGCGGTCCGAGCAGTACTTC
TRBV28,.,TRBJ2-2,.,CASTTGVAGELFF,TGTGCCAGCACTACGGGGGTGGCGGGGGAGCTGTTTTTT
TRBV7-6,once,TRBJ2-3,.,CASSDSATSTDTQYF,TGTGCCAGCAGCGACAGCGCAACTAGCACAGATACGCAGTATTTT
TRBV6-5,.,TRBJ1-1,.,CASRPGGENTEAFF,TGTGCCAGCAGACCCGGAGGGGAGAACACTGAAGCTTTCTTT
TRBV25-1,.,TRBJ1-3,TRBD1,CASSARDSYSNTIYF,TGTGCCAGCAGTGCCCGGGACAGTTATAGCAACACCATATATTTT
TRBV24-1,.,TRBJ2-3,TRBD1,CATSERGTGVTTDTQYF,TGTGCCACCAGTGAACGCGGGACAGGAGTAACCACAGATACGCAGTATTTT
TRBV7-9,.,TRBJ1-2,.,CASSLMADYGYTF,TGTGCCAGCAGCTTAATGGCTGACTATGGCTACACCTTC
TRBV5-1,.,TRBJ1-1,.,CASSLARRGATEAFF,TGCGCCAGCAGCTTGGCCCGCAGGGGAGCCACTGAAGCTTTCTTT
TRBV9,.,TRBJ1-1,.,CASSPGGPNTEAFF,TGTGCCAGCAGCCCCGGGGGGCCGAACACTGAAGCTTTCTTT
TRBV5-4,.,TRBJ1-1,.,CASSFQNTEAFF,TGTGCCAGCAGCTTCCAGAACACTGAAGCTTTCTTT
TRBV6-6,.,TRBJ1-5,.,CASTQTDSYQPQHF,TGTGCCAGCACGCAAACGGACAGCTATCAGCCCCAGCATTTT
TRBV18,.,TRBJ2-1,TRBD2,CASSPPIGLAGGHGNEQFF,TGTGCCAGCTCACCACCCATAGGGCTAGCGGGGGGGCATGGAAATGAGCAGTTCTTC
TRBV10-3,.,TRBJ1-5,.,CAIRDSVNQPQHF,TGTGCCATCAGAGACTCAGTGAATCAGCCCCAGCATTTT
TRBV5-6,.,TRBJ1-1,TRBD1,CASSTGQGTMIWAFF,TGTGCCAGCAGCACCGGACAGGGAACCATGATATGGGCTTTCTTT
TRBV6-5,.,TRBJ1-5,.,CASSPGGLEPQHF,TGTGCCAGCAGCCCGGGGGGGTTGGAGCCCCAGCATTTT
TRBV5-1,.,TRBJ1-1,TRBD1,CASSTTGALLTEAFF,TGCGCCAGCAGCACTACAGGGGCTTTGTTGACTGAAGCTTTCTTT
TRBV24-1,.,TRBJ2-5,.,CATSDPPQGSGGETQYF,TGTGCCACCAGTGATCCCCCACAGGGCTCGGGGGGTGAGACCCAGTACTTC
TRBV10-3,.,TRBJ1-1,.,CAISEVGGTEAFF,TGTGCCATCAGTGAAGTCGGGGGAACTGAAGCTTTCTTT
TRBV29-1,.,TRBJ1-1,.,CSVVSGENTEAFF,TGCAGCGTTGTATCAGGGGAGAACACTGAAGCTTTCTTT
TRBV4-1,once,TRBJ1-4,.,CASSSVGAGEKLFF,TGCGCCAGCAGCTCCGTAGGGGCTGGGGAAAAACTGTTTTTT
TRBV5-1,.,TRBJ1-4,TRBD1,CASSVGQGKLFF,TGCGCCAGCAGCGTAGGACAGGGTAAACTGTTTTTT
TRBV12-3/TRBV12-4,.,TRBJ1-5,.,CASSFQNQPQHF,TGTGCCAGCAGTTTCCAAAATCAGCCCCAGCATTTT
TRBV6-5,.,TRBJ1-6,TRBD1,CASSYEQGAYNSPLHF,TGTGCCAGCAGTTACGAACAGGGGGCTTATAATTCACCCCTCCACTTT
TRBV4-1,.,TRBJ2-4,.,CASSSTVAKNIQYF,TGCGCCAGCAGCTCGACAGTAGCCAAAAACATTCAGTACTTC
TRBV28,once,TRBJ1-3,TRBD1,CASSSPGTGSGNTIYF,TGTGCCAGCAGTAGTCCCGGGACAGGCTCTGGAAACACCATATATTTT
TRBV11-2,.,TRBJ2-7,.,CASSSLRTFEQYF,TGTGCCAGCAGCTCTCTCCGGACATTCGAGCAGTACTTC
TRBV27,.,TRBJ1-2,TRBD1,CASSTQYRGPYGYTF,TGTGCCAGCAGTACACAGTACAGGGGGCCCTATGGCTACACCTTC
TRBV5-1,.,TRBJ1-2,.,CASSQTRNYGYTF,TGCGCCAGCAGCCAGACACGAAACTATGGCTACACCTTC
TRBV30,.,TRBJ2-2,TRBD1,CAWSPGGTGELFF,TGTGCCTGGAGTCCAGGGGGAACCGGGGAGCTGTTTTTT
TRBV5-1,once,TRBJ2-3,TRBD2,CASRTAGAPTDTQYF,TGCGCCAGCCGGACAGCGGGGGCGCCCACAGATACGCAGTATTTT
TRBV5-1,.,TRBJ2-5,TRBD2,CASSFLAGGGETQYF,TGCGCCAGCAGCTTCCTAGCGGGAGGGGGAGAGACCCAGTACTTC